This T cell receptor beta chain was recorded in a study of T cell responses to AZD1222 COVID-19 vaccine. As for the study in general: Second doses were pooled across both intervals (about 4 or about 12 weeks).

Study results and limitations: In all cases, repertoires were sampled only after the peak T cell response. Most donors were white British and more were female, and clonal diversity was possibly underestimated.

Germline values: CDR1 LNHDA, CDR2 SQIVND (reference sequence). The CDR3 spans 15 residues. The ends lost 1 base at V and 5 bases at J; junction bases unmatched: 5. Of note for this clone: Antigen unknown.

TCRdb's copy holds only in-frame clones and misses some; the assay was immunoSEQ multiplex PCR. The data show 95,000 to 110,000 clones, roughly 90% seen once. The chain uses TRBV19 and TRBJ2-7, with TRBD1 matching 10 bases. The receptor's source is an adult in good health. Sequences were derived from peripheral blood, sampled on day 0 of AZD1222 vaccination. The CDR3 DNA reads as TGTGCCAGTAGTATAGGACAGGGGGCGAAGAACGAGCAGTACTTC. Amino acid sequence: CASSIGQGAKNEQYF.